Presented here are 4 T cell receptor beta chains from one specimen sequenced in a study of blood T cell repertoires in COVID-19. Here immunoSEQ multiplex PCR was the method, and the copy in TCRdb shows in-frame clones only, minus some. The sample consists of 300,000 to 400,000 clones, roughly 86% of them appearing once. Sequencing was done on a sample of peripheral blood. The receptors here all came from a woman between 65 and 79 years old with COVID-19, enrolled during active disease.

The V and J genes are TRBV27 and TRBJ2-5, with 8 nucleotides matching TRBD2. CDR1 and CDR2 from the germline V gene are MNHEY and SMNVEV (reference sequence). V shed 5 bases, J shed 5 bases, and the junction held 4 bases outside the gene matches. The CDR3 is 13 residues long. This CDR3 reads CASSRKRGETQYF. As DNA, the CDR3 is TGTGCCAGCAGTAGAAAGCGGGGGGAGACCCAGTACTTC.

V gene TRBV28 combines with J gene TRBJ1-5, with D unresolved. Germline-derived CDR1 and CDR2 are MDHEN and SYDVKM. V was trimmed by 1 base and J by 3 bases, leaving 7 bases between them. The CDR3 is made up of 14 amino acids. CDR3 bases: TGTGCCAGCAGTTTATCACAAAACAATCAGCCCCAGCATTTT. Protein product: CASSLSQNNQPQHF.

This clone appeared a single time. The gene calls are TRBV27 and TRBJ1-2; 7 bases match TRBD1. The V segment lost 4 bases and the J segment 3 bases; nucleotides outside the gene matches: 2. The germline V gene encodes CDR1 MNHEY and CDR2 SMNVEV (reference sequence). This CDR3 comprises 13 residues. CDR3 DNA sequence: TGTGCCAGCAGTTCAGGGGGAGACTATGGCTACACCTTC. Residues: CASSSGGDYGYTF.

The sample holds one count of this clone. V gene TRBV29-1 combines with J gene TRBJ2-5; TRBD1 agrees at 7 bases. This CDR3 is built from 15 residues. The junction had 5 bases not matched to a gene; V was cut back by 0 bases and J by 1 base. Germline CDR1 SQVTM, CDR2 ANQGSEA. The CDR3 region is CSVEDGTDSQETQYF. The CDR3 DNA follows: TGCAGCGTTGAAGACGGGACAGATTCCCAAGAGACCCAGTACTTC.